The source of this T cell receptor (beta chain) is a study of T cells expressing NK-cell markers. A 5'RACE template switching approach incorporating UMIs was used to make TCR beta cDNA. One entry per CDR3 protein, without DNA, is what TCRdb gives after re-calling the 5' RACE reads. Here the sample table reports about 150,000 distinct CDR3 sequences. CDR1 is MRHNA, CDR2 SNTAGT, per germline. The CDR3 is 14 amino acids. This TCR came from a woman aged 45-65 years in good health. The chain combines TRBV6-4 with TRBJ2-2; the D call of TRBD1 rests on TCRdb alone, since no DNA is present to check it. The sequenced sample was blood T cells: a sorted CD56 or NKG2C T cell subset, CD4+ or CD8+ T cells, or bulk PBMC T cells (not recorded which). The chain's CDR3 is CASSTGVDTGELFF.